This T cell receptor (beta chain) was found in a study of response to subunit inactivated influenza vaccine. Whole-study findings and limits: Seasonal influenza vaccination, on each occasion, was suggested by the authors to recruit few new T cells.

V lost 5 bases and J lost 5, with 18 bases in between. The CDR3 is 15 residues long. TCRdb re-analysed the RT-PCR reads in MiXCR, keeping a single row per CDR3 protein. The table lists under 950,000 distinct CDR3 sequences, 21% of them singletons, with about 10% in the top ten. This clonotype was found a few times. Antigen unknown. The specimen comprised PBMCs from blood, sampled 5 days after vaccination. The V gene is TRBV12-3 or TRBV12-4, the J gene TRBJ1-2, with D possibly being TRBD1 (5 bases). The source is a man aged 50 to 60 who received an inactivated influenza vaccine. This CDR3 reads CASSTSSRARYGYTF. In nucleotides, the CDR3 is TGTGCCAGCAGTACCTCCAGCAGGGCCAGGTATGGCTACACCTTC.